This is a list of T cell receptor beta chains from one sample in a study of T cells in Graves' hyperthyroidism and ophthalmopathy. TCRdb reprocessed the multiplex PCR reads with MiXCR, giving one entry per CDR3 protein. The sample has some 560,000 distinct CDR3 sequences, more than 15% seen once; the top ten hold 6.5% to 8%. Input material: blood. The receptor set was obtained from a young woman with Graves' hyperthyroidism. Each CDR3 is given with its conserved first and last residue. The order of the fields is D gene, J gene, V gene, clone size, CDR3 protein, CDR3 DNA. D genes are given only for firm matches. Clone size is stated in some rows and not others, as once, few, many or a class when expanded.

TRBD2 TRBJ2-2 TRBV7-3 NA CASSWGTSGRNTGELFF TGTGCCAGCAGCTGGGGGACTAGCGGGAGAAACACCGGGGAGCTGTTTTTT
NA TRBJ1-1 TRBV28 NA CASSLGQFVTEAFF TGTGCCAGCAGTTTAGGACAGTTTGTCACTGAAGCTTTCTTT
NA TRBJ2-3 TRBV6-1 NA CASRESLQGTDTQYF TGTGCCAGCAGGGAATCTTTACAGGGCACAGATACGCAGTATTTT
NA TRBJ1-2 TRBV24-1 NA CATSDDRRSNYGYTF TGTGCCACCAGTGATGATCGCAGATCTAACTATGGCTACACCTTC
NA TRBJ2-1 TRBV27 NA CASSQGGGGFGEQFF TGTGCCAGCAGCCAAGGGGGCGGGGGTTTTGGTGAGCAGTTCTTC
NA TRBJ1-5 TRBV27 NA CASGEWGNQPQHF TGTGCCAGCGGAGAGTGGGGCAATCAGCCCCAGCATTTT
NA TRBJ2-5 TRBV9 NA CASSVEWAGWETQYF TGTGCCAGCAGCGTAGAGTGGGCAGGGTGGGAGACCCAGTACTTC
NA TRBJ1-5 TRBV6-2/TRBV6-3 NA CASVGRNQPQHF TGTGCCAGCGTTGGGAGGAATCAGCCCCAGCATTTT
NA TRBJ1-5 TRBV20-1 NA CSATDRLSNQPQHF TGCAGTGCCACCGACAGGCTCAGCAATCAGCCCCAGCATTTT
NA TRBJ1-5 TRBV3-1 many CASSQDHTGHQPQHF TGTGCCAGCAGCCAAGATCACACGGGGCATCAGCCCCAGCATTTT
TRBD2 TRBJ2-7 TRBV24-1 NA CATSDKTRLAGGYEQYF TGTGCCACCAGTGACAAGACCAGACTAGCGGGAGGGTACGAGCAGTACTTC
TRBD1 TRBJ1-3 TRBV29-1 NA CSVRQGNTIYF TGCAGCGTCCGACAGGGCAACACCATATATTTT
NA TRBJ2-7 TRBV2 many CASIDGQSSYEQYF TGTGCCAGCATTGATGGACAAAGCTCCTACGAGCAGTACTTC
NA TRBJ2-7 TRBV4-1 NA CASSQRGPAYEQYF TGCGCCAGCAGCCAACGAGGGCCCGCCTACGAGCAGTACTTC
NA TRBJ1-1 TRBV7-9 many CASSLFGNSEAFF TGTGCCAGCAGCTTATTTGGTAACTCTGAAGCTTTCTTT
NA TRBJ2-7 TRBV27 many CASSLVGEGAAEQYF TGTGCCAGCAGTTTAGTGGGGGAGGGGGCCGCCGAGCAGTACTTC